This passage covers 9 T cell receptor beta chains from one sample sequenced in a study of tumor-infiltrating lymphocytes in oesophageal squamous cell carcinoma. TCRdb redid the calling of the PCR reads with MiXCR, one entry per CDR3 protein. The data show 15,000 to 20,000 distinct CDR3 sequences, around 46% seen once. Input material: esophageal tumor tissue. The receptors come from a male donor with esophageal squamous cell carcinoma.

This clonotype showed up many times. CDR3 DNA: TGTGCCAGCAAGGCGGCCTACGAGCAGTACTTC. Protein sequence: CASKAAYEQYF. The chain links TRBV6-1 to TRBJ2-7; unclear D gene. V shed 7 bases and J shed 2 bases, with 6 bases lying between them. The CDR3 is made up of 11 amino acids. Per germline, CDR1 MNHNS and CDR2 SASEGT.

This clonotype is classed as medium-sized. The gene calls are TRBV10-3 and TRBJ2-2; D uncertain. Trimming stripped 4 bases from V and 4 bases from J, with 13 bases between. The germline V gene has CDR1 ENHRY and CDR2 SYGVKD. This CDR3 spans 15 amino acids. The CDR3 DNA is TGTGCCATCAGTGGGCAACCCGGACCCACCGGGGAGCTGTTTTTT. Encoded protein: CAISGQPGPTGELFF.

This sequence joins TRBV6-6 and TRBJ2-3; D not resolved. The end of the DNA is better explained by TRBJ2-7, so the J call may be wrong. Germline V gene sequence: CDR1 MNHNY, CDR2 SVGAGI (reference sequence). The CDR3 covers 14 residues. This CDR3 reads CASSYGRKPYEQYF. As DNA, the CDR3 is TGTGCCAGCAGTTACGGGCGAAAACCTTACGAGCAGTACTTC.

Written as DNA, the CDR3 is TGTGCCAGCAGCTCACAGAGCGGGATGTACTCCTACGAGCAGTACTTC. Protein: CASSSQSGMYSYEQYF. J is TRBJ2-5 and V is TRBV7-8; TRBD2 agrees at 7 bases. The J call may be incorrect, as the DNA end agrees better with TRBJ2-7. Germline V lookup: CDR1 SGHVS, CDR2 FQNEAQ. The CDR3 is 16 residues long.

The V and J genes are TRBV7-8 and TRBJ2-7; the D gene is possibly TRBD1 (6 bases). This CDR3 comprises 15 residues. With 3 bases removed from V and 1 base from J, the gap between germline ends came to 13 bases. Looked up from germline, CDR1 is SGHVS and CDR2 is FQNEAQ. The CDR3 DNA is TGTGCCAGCAGCTTTAAACAGGGCCCATCCTACGAGCAGTACTTC. This encodes CASSFKQGPSYEQYF.

The table lists this clonotype with a few counts. V and J are TRBV7-9 and TRBJ2-1; D possibly corresponds to TRBD2 (6 bases). CDR3 length: 13 residues. Germline loops: CDR1 SEHNR, CDR2 FQNEAQ (reference sequence). V lost 5 bases and J 7 bases, leaving 12 bases between the germline ends. The CDR3 DNA reads as TGTGCCAGCAGCCAGGGTGGGGGGAATGAGCAGTTCTTC. Protein product: CASSQGGGNEQFF.

The rearrangement links TRBV6-2 or TRBV6-3 to TRBJ2-1; 8 bases agree with TRBD1. Germline V gene sequence: CDR1 MNHEY, CDR2 SVGEGT. The CDR3 contains 12 residues. Trimming cost V 11 bases and J 4 bases; bases outside gene matches: 4. Here the CDR3 reads CAGTGQYNEQFF. CDR3 nucleotides: TGTGCCGGGACAGGCCAATACAATGAGCAGTTCTTC.

J is TRBJ2-3 and V is TRBV10-1; perhaps TRBD2 as D (6 bases). The CDR3 length is 14 residues. The ends were cut back, 0 bases at V and 5 bases at J, with 9 bases in the middle. Germline V lookup: CDR1 WNHNN, CDR2 SYGVQD (reference sequence). The CDR3 reads CASSESLGGDTQYF. The CDR3 DNA reads as TGCGCCAGCAGTGAGTCTCTGGGGGGAGATACGCAGTATTTT.

This clonotype appeared a few times. Since the CDR3 does not end with the conserved phenylalanine or tryptophan, this likely comes from a read error. The DNA is left out, because the CDR3 cannot be placed on it with certainty; the CDR3 is given as TCRdb lists it. CDR3 residues: CASSLGRGANEQFL. The V and J genes are TRBV7-6 and TRBJ2-3; TRBD1 was called by the table and not checked on the DNA. Germline CDR1 is SGHVS and CDR2 is FNYEAQ. The CDR3 is made up of 14 amino acids, end residues included.